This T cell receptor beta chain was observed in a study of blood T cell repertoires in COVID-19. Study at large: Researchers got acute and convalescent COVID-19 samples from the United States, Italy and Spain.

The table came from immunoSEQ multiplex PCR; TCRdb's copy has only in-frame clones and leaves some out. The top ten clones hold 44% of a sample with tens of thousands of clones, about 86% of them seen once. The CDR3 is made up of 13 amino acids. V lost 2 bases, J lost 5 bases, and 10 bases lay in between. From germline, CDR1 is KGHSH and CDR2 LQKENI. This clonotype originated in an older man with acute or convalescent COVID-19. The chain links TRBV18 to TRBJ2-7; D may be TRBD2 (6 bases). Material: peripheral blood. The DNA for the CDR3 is TGTGCCAGCTCACCAATCAGGGAGGACGAGCAGTACTTC. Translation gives CASSPIREDEQYF.